This T cell receptor beta chain was found in a study of cytomegalovirus exposure and HLA in healthy donors. Whole-study findings and limits: Researchers reported in a later analysis that common viral pathogens appeared linked to several top clusters. Researchers reported in a later analysis that a missense DCLRE1C variant was tied to TCR beta V- and J-gene trimming.

The CDR3 spans 16 residues. V was clipped by 2 bases and J by 2 bases; unmatched bases: 6. From germline, CDR1 is SEHNR and CDR2 FQNEAQ (reference sequence). This PCR relied on a set of 60 Vbeta primers and 13 Jbeta primers. Data came from immunoSEQ multiplex PCR; TCRdb stores just in-frame clones and leaves some out. This sample contains more than 200,000 clones. To note about this clone: Its matching antigen is unknown.

The material sequenced was PBMCs. The chain joins TRBV7-9 to TRBJ1-2; 9 positions match TRBD1. The source is a woman under 40 in good health and CMV-seropositive. Here the CDR3 DNA reads TGTGCCAGCAGCTTAAAGACAGGGGGTGGGAACTATGGCTACACCTTC. Protein product: CASSLKTGGGNYGYTF.